The following is a T cell receptor beta chain sequence with its context. The table came from immunoSEQ multiplex PCR; TCRdb's copy has only in-frame clones and leaves some out. The sample contains about 170,000 clones, around 93% of which appear only once. The data are from a study of control samples from healthy donors and cancer patients. V was pared by 3 bases and J by 4 bases, with 6 bases between. Germline-derived CDR1 and CDR2 are LNHDA and SQIVND (reference sequence). CDR3 length equals 12 residues. The rearrangement uses TRBV19 and TRBJ1-2; D not resolved. The TCR comes from a woman between 55 and 75 years old in good health. The specimen sequenced was blood. This chain's CDR3 is CASSMGIYGYTF. CDR3 sequence (DNA): TGTGCCAGTAGTATGGGTATCTATGGCTACACCTTC.